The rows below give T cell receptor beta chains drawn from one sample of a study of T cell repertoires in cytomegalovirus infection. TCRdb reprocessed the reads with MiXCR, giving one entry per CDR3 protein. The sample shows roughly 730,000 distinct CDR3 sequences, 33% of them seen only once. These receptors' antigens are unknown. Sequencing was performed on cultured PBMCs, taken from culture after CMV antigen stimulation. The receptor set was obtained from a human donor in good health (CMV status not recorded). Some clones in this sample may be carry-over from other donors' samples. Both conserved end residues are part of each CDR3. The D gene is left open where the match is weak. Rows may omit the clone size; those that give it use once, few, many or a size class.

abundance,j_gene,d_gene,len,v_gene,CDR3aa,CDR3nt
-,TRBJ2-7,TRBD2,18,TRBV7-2,CASSLPINPTSGTYEQYF,TGTGCCAGCAGCTTACCAATAAACCCGACTAGCGGTACCTACGAGCAGTACTTC
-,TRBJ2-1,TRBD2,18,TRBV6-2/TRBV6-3,CASSYSTWRTSGYNEQFF,TGTGCCAGCAGTTACTCAACTTGGCGAACTAGCGGCTACAATGAGCAGTTCTTC
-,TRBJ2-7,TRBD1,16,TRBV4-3,CASSQVRTGSSYEQYF,TGCGCCAGCAGCCAAGTCCGGACAGGGAGCTCCTACGAGCAGTACTTC
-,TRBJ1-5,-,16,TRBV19,CASSIPTAPGDQPQHF,TGTGCCAGTAGTATTCCCACGGCCCCAGGGGATCAGCCCCAGCATTTT
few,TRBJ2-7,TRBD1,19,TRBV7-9,CASSPHRDRAHIPTYEQYF,TGTGCCAGCAGCCCGCACCGGGACAGGGCCCATATCCCCACCTACGAGCAGTACTTC
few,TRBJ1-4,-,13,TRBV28,CASTRGYNEKLFF,TGTGCCAGTACCCGAGGGTATAATGAAAAACTGTTTTTT
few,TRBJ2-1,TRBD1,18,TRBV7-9,CASSFTDGDRDAYNEQFF,TGTGCCAGCAGCTTTACAGACGGAGACAGGGACGCCTACAATGAGCAGTTCTTC
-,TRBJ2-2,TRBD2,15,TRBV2,CASLSSRLAPGELFF,TGTGCCAGTCTCTCCAGCCGACTAGCCCCCGGGGAGCTGTTTTTT
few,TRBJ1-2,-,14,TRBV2,CASKSQGYENGYTF,TGTGCCAGCAAAAGTCAGGGATACGAGAATGGCTACACCTTC
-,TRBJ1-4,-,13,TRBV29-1,CSVVGGSGEKLFF,TGCAGCGTTGTAGGGGGGAGTGGAGAAAAACTGTTTTTT
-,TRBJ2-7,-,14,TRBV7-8,CASSALRGGYEQYF,TGTGCCAGCAGCGCCCTCCGGGGCGGCTACGAGCAGTACTTC
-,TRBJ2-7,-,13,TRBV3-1,CASSPWDTYEQYF,TGTGCCAGCAGCCCCTGGGACACCTACGAGCAGTACTTC
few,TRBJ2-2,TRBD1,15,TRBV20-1,CSAHPGQGSTGELFF,TGCAGTGCTCACCCGGGACAGGGGTCTACCGGGGAGCTGTTTTTT
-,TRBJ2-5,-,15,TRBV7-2,CASSSNTGTLETQYF,TGTGCCAGCAGCTCGAACACCGGGACTCTTGAGACCCAGTACTTC
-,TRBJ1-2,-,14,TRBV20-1,CSARDPFNRDGYTF,TGCAGTGCTAGAGACCCGTTCAATCGAGATGGCTACACCTTC
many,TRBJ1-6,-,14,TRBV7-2,CASSPGTRRSPLHF,TGTGCCAGCAGCCCCGGAACACGTCGATCACCCCTCCACTTT
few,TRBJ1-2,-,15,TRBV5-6,CASSLVAGSSYGYTF,TGTGCCAGCAGCTTGGTAGCAGGGAGTAGCTATGGCTACACCTTC
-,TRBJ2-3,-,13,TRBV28,CASSPITSDTQYF,TGTGCCAGCAGTCCGATCACGTCAGATACGCAGTATTTT
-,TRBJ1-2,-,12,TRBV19,CATGRPNYGYTF,TGTGCCACCGGACGGCCTAACTATGGCTACACCTTC
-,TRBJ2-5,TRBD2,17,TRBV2,CASSEELLAGGQETQYF,TGTGCCAGCAGTGAAGAACTTCTAGCGGGGGGGCAAGAGACCCAGTACTTC
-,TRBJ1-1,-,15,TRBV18,CASSFDPLGDTEAFF,TGTGCCAGCTCATTCGACCCGTTGGGGGACACTGAAGCTTTCTTT
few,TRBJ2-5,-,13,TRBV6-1,CASSEGPQETQYF,TGTGCCAGCAGTGAAGGTCCCCAAGAGACCCAGTACTTC
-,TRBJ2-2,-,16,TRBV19,CTSSLTGTQNPGELFF,TGTACCAGTAGTCTGACCGGGACTCAGAACCCCGGGGAGCTGTTTTTT
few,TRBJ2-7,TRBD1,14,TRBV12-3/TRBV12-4,CASSFGTGTYEQYF,TGTGCCAGCAGTTTCGGGACAGGGACCTACGAGCAGTACTTC
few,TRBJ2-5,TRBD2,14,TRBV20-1,CSASLGGEGETQYF,TGCAGTGCAAGCCTAGGTGGGGAGGGCGAGACCCAGTACTTC
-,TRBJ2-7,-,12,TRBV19,CASGSIAYEQYF,TGTGCCAGCGGGAGCATCGCCTACGAGCAGTACTTC
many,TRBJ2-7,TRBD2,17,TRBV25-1,CASSERVGAGGAYEQYF,TGTGCCAGCAGTGAAAGGGTTGGAGCGGGAGGGGCCTACGAGCAGTACTTC
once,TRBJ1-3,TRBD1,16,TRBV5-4,CASSRGGLSSGNTIYF,TGTGCCAGCAGCCGAGGGGGCCTCTCCTCTGGAAACACCATATATTTT
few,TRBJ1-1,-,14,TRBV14,CASSKDTLNTEAFF,TGTGCCAGCAGCAAGGACACCTTGAACACTGAAGCTTTCTTT
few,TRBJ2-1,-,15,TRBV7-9,CASSKTRDPGNEQFF,TGTGCCAGCAGCAAGACCCGGGATCCGGGCAATGAGCAGTTCTTC
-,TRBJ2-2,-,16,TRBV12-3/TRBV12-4,CASSLRGGETAGELFF,TGTGCCAGCAGTTTAAGGGGCGGGGAGACAGCCGGGGAGCTGTTTTTT
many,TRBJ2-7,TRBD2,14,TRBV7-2,CASSAVAGGNEQYF,TGTGCCAGCAGCGCCGTAGCGGGGGGGAACGAGCAGTACTTC
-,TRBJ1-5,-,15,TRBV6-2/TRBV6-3,CASSYVDSIGQPQHF,TGTGCCAGCAGTTATGTGGACAGTATCGGTCAGCCCCAGCATTTT
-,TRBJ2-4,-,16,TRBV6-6,CASRAWTTQSKNIQYF,TGTGCCAGCAGGGCTTGGACGACTCAATCCAAAAACATTCAGTACTTC
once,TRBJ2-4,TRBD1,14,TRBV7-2,CASSPRGPKNIQYF,TGTGCCAGCAGCCCCAGGGGGCCCAAAAACATTCAGTACTTC
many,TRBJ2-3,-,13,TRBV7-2,CASSLLRTDTQYF,TGTGCCAGCAGCTTACTGCGCACAGATACGCAGTATTTT
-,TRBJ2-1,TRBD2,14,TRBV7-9,CASSLALAGGEQFF,TGTGCCAGCAGCTTAGCGCTAGCGGGCGGTGAGCAGTTCTTC
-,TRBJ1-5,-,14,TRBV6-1,CASSEAGRNQPQHF,TGTGCCAGCAGTGAAGCCGGACGTAATCAGCCCCAGCATTTT
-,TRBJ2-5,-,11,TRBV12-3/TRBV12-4,CASSLRGIQYF,TGTGCCAGCAGTTTAAGGGGTATCCAGTACTTC
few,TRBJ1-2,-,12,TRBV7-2,CASSLADRNYTF,TGTGCCAGCAGCTTAGCGGACAGAAACTACACCTTC
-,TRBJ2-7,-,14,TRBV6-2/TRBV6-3,CASSYLAPTYEQYF,TGTGCCAGCAGTTATCTAGCGCCTACCTACGAGCAGTACTTC
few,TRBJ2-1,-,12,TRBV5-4,CASSPVAGEQFF,TGTGCCAGCAGTCCCGTCGCGGGTGAGCAGTTCTTC
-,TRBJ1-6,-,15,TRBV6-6,CASSYAGDKRSPLHF,TGTGCCAGCAGTTACGCAGGGGACAAACGTTCACCCCTCCACTTT
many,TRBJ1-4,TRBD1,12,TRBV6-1,CATGQGYEKLFF,TGTGCCACGGGACAGGGGTATGAAAAACTGTTTTTT
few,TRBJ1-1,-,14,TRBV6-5,CASSEHLLNTEAFF,TGTGCCAGCAGCGAACATCTCCTGAACACTGAAGCTTTCTTT
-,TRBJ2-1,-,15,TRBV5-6,CASSSGTHPNNEQFF,TGTGCCAGCAGCTCCGGGACCCATCCAAACAATGAGCAGTTCTTC
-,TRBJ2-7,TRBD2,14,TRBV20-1,CSASLAGSSYEQYF,TGCAGTGCTAGCCTAGCGGGGAGCTCCTACGAGCAGTACTTC
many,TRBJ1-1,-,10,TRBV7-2,CASSPLGPFF,TGTGCCAGCAGCCCCTTGGGGCCTTTCTTT
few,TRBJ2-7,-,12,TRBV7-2,CASSLSFREQYF,TGTGCCAGCAGCTTATCTTTTCGCGAGCAGTACTTC
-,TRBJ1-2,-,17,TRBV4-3,CASSQVVLDAGSYGYTF,TGCGCCAGCAGCCAAGTTGTGCTTGATGCGGGAAGCTATGGCTACACCTTC
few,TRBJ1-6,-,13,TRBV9,CASSEGGSSPLHF,TGTGCCAGCAGCGAAGGGGGGAGTTCACCCCTCCACTTT
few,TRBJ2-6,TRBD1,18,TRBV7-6,CASSLAKGALLGANVLTF,TGTGCCAGCAGCTTAGCGAAGGGGGCCCTACTTGGGGCCAACGTCCTGACTTTC
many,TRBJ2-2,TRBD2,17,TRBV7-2,CASSLDGEGGSGGELFF,TGTGCCAGCAGCTTAGACGGGGAGGGCGGATCGGGCGGGGAGCTGTTTTTT
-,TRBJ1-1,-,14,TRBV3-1,CASSQDMREPEAFF,TGTGCCAGCAGCCAAGATATGAGGGAGCCTGAAGCTTTCTTT